The source of this T cell receptor beta chain is a study of T cells in Graves' hyperthyroidism and ophthalmopathy (dated by TCRdb to between 2018 and 2020). Context from the whole study: Peripheral blood was collected at initial diagnosis, before any treatment. The 100 or so discovery patients were randomly split 7:3 into training and test sets. According to the paper, TCR Vbeta CDR3 sequencing was carried out on about 140 peripheral blood samples, which came from some 41 ophthalmopathy, 75 to 80 hyperthyroidism and approximately 17 progressor patients. To identify TCR V-J signatures that set the groups apart, the researchers used a discovery cohort of about a hundred patients, made up of 40 to 45 with Graves' ophthalmopathy and 55 to 65 with stable Graves' hyperthyroidism. In addition, the study compared T-cell repertoires in thyroid tissue and in blood from about six Graves' hyperthyroidism patients. After blood sampling, hyperthyroidism patients were treated with methimazole at a starting dose of 30 mg daily, and ophthalmopathy patients were treated with high-dose intravenous methylprednisolone. An independent validation cohort of some 18 hyperthyroidism patients and approximately 17 patients who later progressed to ophthalmopathy tested prospective prediction of ophthalmopathy. General conclusions and limits of the study: In validation, the model predicted progression to ophthalmopathy a median of about 6.8 months before onset, with about 71% sensitivity and about 75% specificity. In cross-validation, a model built on a 13 V-J signature told ophthalmopathy apart from stable hyperthyroidism with roughly 87% sensitivity and about 81% specificity, and in testing the same model reached 80%/75%. No statistical method was used to set the sample size in advance, and investigators knew the group allocation. Most expanded thyroid clonotypes (frequency above 0.001) were also detected in blood, a finding suggesting that blood repertoires may reflect thyroid immune responses.

This clonotype was counted only a few times. It lacks a known antigen. Nothing much larger sits one base from this clone, and base qualities are not available. The TCR beta CDR3 regions were amplified from the RNA transcripts. The TCR CDR3 was subjected to a first round of RT-PCR using the HTBI primer set and the Qiagen OneStep RT-PCR kit. Libraries were constructed in a second round of multiplex PCR, after which size selection and purification were carried out. Sequencing of the libraries was done on an Illumina HiSeq2000 using paired-end 100 bp reads. Per the original workflow: SOAPnuke was used to process the raw data, throwing out any read that contained adapters or uncalled bases, had a mean Phred below 15, or lacked an exact constant-primer or identifier match. COPE v1.2.5 was used to merge high-quality paired reads, and clonotypes were defined as unique nucleotide sequences. Clonotypes were aligned to IMGT TRBV, TRBD and TRBJ reference segments using MiTCR v1.1. The analysis included only V-J combinations with a frequency above 0.0001, which together covered 98% to 99.2% of the repertoires. The TCS score was defined as F50 (clonal expansion) divided by E x V (chaos), with BLOSUM62-based TCRdist calculated between CDR3 peptides within each V-J. Welch's t-statistics and random forest reduced several hundred V-J features to 13, which were used in a naive Bayes classifier (R e1071). TCRdb cleaned the public reads at Q25 with fastp, built clones with MiXCR and kept in-frame beta chains. When rows share a CDR3 protein, they turn into one entry using the most common DNA and genes. None of the V and J calls come from the authors' own analysis; TCRdb made them. The sample table contains around 350,000 distinct CDR3 sequences; only one count was recorded for roughly an eighth of them. The ten top clones hold 9.2% of the sample.

Its CDR3 holds 13 amino acids, cysteine through phenylalanine. Only the CDR3 part of the read is kept: 39 bases, read in frame from the first base. As encoded in the germline V gene, CDR1 is MDHEN while CDR2 is SYDVKM. V ends up 10 bases short and J 7 bases short, with an unmatched junction base count of 8. Stable Graves' hyperthyroidism was defined as no progression to ophthalmopathy during 18 months of follow-up. Hyperthyroidism patients were newly diagnosed, with disease duration under 2 months, and aged 18 to 65 years. Exclusion was applied to patients with uncontrolled infections, other autoimmune diseases, pregnancy or lactation. Clinical symptoms, serum thyroxine and TRAb, thyroid ultrasound, and orbital computed tomography formed the basis for the diagnoses. PBMCs were isolated from approximately 10 ml of fresh peripheral blood by Ficoll-Paque density gradient centrifugation. Total RNA was extracted using Trizol reagent, and RNA quality was assessed on an Agilent 2100 Bioanalyzer.

The receptor was derived from a woman in her late teens or twenties with Graves' hyperthyroidism. The chain is encoded by TRBV28 joined to TRBJ1-5, with 9 bases in between that match TRBD1. Specimen: blood. The nucleotides read TGTGCCATCAGGACAGGGGCTACCCAGCCCCAGCATTTT. Translated, it gives CAIRTGATQPQHF.